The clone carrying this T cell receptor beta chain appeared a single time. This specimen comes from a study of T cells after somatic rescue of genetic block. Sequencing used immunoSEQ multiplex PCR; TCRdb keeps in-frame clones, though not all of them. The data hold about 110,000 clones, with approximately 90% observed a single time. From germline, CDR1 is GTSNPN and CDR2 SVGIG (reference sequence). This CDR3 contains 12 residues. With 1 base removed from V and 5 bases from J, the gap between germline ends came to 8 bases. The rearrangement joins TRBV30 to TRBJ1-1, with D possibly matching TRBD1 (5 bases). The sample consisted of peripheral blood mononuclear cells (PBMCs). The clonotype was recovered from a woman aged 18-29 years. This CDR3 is CAWSGGWTEAFF. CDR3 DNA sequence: TGTGCCTGGAGTGGGGGGTGGACTGAAGCTTTCTTT. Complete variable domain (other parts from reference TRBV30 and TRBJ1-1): SQTIHQWPATLVQPVGSPLSLECTVEGTSNPNLYWYRQAAGRGLQLLFYSVGIGQISSEVPQNLSASRPQDRQFILSSKKLLLSDSGFYLCAWSGGWTEAFFGQGTRLTVV.